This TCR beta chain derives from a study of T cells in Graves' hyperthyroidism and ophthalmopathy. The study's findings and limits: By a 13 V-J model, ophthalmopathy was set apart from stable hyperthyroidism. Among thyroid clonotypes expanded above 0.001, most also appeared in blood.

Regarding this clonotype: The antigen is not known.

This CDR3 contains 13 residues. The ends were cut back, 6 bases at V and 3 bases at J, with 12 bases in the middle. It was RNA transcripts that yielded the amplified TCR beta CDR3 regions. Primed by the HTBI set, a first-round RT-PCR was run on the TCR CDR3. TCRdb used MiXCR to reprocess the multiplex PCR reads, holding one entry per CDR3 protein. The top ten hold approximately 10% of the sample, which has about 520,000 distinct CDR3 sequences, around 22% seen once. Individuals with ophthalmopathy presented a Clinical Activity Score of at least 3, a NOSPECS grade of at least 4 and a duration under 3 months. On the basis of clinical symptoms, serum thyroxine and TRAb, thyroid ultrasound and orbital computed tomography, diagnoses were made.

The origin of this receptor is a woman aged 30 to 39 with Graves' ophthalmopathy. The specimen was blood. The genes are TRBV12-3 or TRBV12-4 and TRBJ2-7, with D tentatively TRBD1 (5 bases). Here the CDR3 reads CASSSGMVYEQYF. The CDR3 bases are TGTGCCAGCAGCTCAGGGATGGTCTACGAGCAGTACTTC.